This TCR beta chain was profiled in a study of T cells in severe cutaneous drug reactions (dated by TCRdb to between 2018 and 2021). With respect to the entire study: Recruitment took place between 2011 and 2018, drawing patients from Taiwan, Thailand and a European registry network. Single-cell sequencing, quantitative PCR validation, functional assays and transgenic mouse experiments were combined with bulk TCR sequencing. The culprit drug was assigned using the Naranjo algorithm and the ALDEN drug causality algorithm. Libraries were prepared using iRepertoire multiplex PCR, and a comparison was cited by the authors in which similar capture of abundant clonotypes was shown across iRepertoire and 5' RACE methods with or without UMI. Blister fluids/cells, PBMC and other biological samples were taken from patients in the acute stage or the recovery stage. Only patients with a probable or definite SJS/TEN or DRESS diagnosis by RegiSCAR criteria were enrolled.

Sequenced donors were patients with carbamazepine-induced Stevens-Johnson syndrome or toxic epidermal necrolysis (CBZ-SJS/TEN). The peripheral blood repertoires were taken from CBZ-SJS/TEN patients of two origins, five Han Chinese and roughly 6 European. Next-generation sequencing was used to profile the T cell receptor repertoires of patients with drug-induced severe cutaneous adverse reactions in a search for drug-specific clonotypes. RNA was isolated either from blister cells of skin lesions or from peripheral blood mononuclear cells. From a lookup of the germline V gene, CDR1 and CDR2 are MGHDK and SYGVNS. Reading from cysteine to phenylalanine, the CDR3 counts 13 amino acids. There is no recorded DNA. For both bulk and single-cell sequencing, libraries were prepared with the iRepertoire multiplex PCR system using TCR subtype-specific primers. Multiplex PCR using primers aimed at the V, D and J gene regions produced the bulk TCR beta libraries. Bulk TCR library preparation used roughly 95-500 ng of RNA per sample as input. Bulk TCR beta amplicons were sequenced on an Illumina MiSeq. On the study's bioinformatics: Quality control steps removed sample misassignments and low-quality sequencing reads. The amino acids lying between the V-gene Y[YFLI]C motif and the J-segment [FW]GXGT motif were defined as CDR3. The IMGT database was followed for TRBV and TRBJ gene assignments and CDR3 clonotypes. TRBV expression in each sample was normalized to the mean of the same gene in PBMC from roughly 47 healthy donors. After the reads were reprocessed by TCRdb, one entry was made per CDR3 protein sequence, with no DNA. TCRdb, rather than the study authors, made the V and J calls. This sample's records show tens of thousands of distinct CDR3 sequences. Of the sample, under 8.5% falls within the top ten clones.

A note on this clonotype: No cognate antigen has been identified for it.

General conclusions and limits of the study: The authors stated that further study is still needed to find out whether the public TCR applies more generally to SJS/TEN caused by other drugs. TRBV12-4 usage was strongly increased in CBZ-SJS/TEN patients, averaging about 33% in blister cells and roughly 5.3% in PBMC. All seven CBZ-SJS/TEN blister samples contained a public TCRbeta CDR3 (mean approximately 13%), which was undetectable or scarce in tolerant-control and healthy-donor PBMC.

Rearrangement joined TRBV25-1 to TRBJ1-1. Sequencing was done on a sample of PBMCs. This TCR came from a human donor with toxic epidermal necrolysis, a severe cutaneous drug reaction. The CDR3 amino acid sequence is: CASSEREQTEAFF.